The clone carrying this TCR beta chain has a handful of counts. Its antigen remains unidentified. Assay: immunoSEQ multiplex PCR; the TCRdb copy retains only in-frame clones and omits some. The sample gives 50,000 to 65,000 clones, approximately 83% of which show up once; approximately 19% is in the top ten. This CDR3 has 14 amino acids. Trimming shortened V by 2 bases and J by 9 bases, and 17 bases separated the two germline ends. Looked up from germline, CDR1 is GTSNPN and CDR2 is SVGIG (reference sequence). Healthy donors had no documented immune events, such as infections, while sampled. The data stem from a study of identifying expanded T cells in peripheral blood. The study, taken as a whole, reports: Two-week clone count variance significantly increased as total template count grew. Technical replicates showed 0.9 to 1.5 changed clones; around two weeks roughly 18; four weeks 19.

Material for sequencing was blood. This chain uses TRBV30 with TRBJ1-3; tentative D call: TRBD1 (5 bases). The sequence derives from a person aged 18-69 years in good health. The CDR3 DNA reads as TGTGCCTGGAGTCCCGGGACGTCGACTGGCACCATATATTTT. Its translation: CAWSPGTSTGTIYF.